The entry that follows covers one T cell receptor beta chain sequence. Trimming at V came to 4 bases and at J to 3 bases, leaving 7 bases not matched to a gene. The CDR3 contains 15 residues. The germline V gene encodes CDR1 SGHKS and CDR2 YYEKEE (reference sequence). The data were taken from a study of T cell changes during pregnancy in multiple sclerosis. Sequencing used immunoSEQ multiplex PCR; TCRdb keeps in-frame clones, though not all of them. The repertoire has some 28,000 clones, around nine tenths of them found once; the top ten carry about 7.5%. The source was CD8+ T cells from peripheral blood mononuclear cells, collected before pregnancy. The chain employs TRBV5-5 and TRBJ1-5; 7 nucleotides line up with TRBD1. The TCR comes from a female donor with multiple sclerosis, enrolled in a pregnancy study. The CDR3 coding sequence is TGTGCCAGCAGCGTGTACGGGACAGACAATCAGCCCCAGCATTTT. Residues: CASSVYGTDNQPQHF.